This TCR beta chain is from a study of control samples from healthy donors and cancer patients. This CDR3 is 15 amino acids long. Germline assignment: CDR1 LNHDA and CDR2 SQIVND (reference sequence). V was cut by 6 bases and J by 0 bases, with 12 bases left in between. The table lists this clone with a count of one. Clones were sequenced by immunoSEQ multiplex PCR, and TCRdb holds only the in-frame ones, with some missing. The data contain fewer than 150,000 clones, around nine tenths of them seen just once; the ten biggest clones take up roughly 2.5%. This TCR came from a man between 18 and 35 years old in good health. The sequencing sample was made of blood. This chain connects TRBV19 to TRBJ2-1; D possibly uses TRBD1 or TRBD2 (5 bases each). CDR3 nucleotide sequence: TGTGCCAGTAGCTCGGGACCGAGCTCCTACAATGAGCAGTTCTTC. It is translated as CASSSGPSSYNEQFF.